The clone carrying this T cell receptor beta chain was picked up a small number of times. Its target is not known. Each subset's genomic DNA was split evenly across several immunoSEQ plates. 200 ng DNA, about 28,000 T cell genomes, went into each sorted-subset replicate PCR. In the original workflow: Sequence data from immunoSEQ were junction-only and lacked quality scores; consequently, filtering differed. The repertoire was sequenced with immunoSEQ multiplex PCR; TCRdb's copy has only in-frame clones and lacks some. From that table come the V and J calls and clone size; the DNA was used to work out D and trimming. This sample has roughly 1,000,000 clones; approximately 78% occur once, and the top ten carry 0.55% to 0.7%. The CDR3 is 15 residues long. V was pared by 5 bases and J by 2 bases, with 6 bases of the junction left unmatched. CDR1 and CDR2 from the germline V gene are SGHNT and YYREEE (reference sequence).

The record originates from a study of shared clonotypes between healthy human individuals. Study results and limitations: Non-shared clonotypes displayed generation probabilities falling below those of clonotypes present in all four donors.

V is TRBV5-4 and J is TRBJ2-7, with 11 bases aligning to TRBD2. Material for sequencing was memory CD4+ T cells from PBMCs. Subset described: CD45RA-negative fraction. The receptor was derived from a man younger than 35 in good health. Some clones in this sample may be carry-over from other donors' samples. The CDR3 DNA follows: TGTGCCAGCAGGACCGGGACTAGCGGAACCTACGAGCAGTACTTC. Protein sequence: CASRTGTSGTYEQYF.